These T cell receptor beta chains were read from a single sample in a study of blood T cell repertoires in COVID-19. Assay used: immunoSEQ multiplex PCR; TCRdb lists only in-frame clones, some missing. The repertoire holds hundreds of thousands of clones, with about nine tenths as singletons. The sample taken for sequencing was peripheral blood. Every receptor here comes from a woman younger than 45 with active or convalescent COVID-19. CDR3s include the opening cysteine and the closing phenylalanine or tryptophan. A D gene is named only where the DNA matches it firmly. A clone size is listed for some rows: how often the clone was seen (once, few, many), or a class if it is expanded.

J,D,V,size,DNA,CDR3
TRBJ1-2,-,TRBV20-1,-,TGCAGTGCTAGCCAGCGTGGCTACACCTTC,CSASQRGYTF
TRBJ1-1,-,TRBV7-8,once,TGTGCCAGCAGCCTCAGGACAGCAAGGGGCACTGAAGCTTTCTTT,CASSLRTARGTEAFF
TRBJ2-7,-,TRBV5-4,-,TGTGCCAGCAGCTTGGGACAGTTCTCCGAGCAGTACTTC,CASSLGQFSEQYF
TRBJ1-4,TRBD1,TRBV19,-,TGTGCCAGTAGTTCGACAGGGACTAATGAAAAACTGTTTTTT,CASSSTGTNEKLFF
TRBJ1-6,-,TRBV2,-,TGTGCCAGCACCCCGGACATTAATTCACCCCTCCACTTT,CASTPDINSPLHF
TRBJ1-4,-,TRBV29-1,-,TGCAGCGTTGGATCCGTACTGAGGAGTGAAAAACTGTTTTTT,CSVGSVLRSEKLFF
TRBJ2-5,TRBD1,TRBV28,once,TGTGCCAGCAGTTTACGCACAGGGGGTTGGGAGACCCAGTACTTC,CASSLRTGGWETQYF
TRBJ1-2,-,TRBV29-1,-,TGCAGCGTCAATGATCTAAGATCAGGCTATGGCTACACCTTC,CSVNDLRSGYGYTF
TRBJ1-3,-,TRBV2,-,TGTGCCAGCAGTTCCCTTATAGGGGCCACTGGAAACACCATATATTTT,CASSSLIGATGNTIYF
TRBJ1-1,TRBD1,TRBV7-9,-,TGTGCCAGCAGCTTAGGAGACAGGGGCGTGAACACTGAAGCTTTCTTT,CASSLGDRGVNTEAFF
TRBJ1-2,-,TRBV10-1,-,TGCGCCAGCAGTGAAGACAGGAGTTATGGCTACACCTTC,CASSEDRSYGYTF
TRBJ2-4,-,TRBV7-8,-,TGTGCCAGCAGCCCAAGGGCCCTCGAGGGAGGCCATAAGACCAAGTTAGCCAAAAACATTCAGTACTTC,CASSPRALEGGHKTKLAKNIQYF
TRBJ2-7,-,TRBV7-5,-,TGTGTCAGAAGCTTACCGGGACAGGGGCAGTACGAGCAGTACTTC,CVRSLPGQGQYEQYF
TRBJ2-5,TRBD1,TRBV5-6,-,TGTGCCAGCAGCTTGTTTCAGGGGGCTGAGACCCAGTACTTC,CASSLFQGAETQYF
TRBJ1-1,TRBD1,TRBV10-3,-,TGTGCCATCAGGGAGACAGGGCCGAACACTGAAGCTTTCTTT,CAIRETGPNTEAFF
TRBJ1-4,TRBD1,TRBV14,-,TGTGCCAGCAGCCGACCCGCCGTGAGGGGGCAGCGCGCGACTAATGAAAAACTGTTTTTT,CASSRPAVRGQRATNEKLFF
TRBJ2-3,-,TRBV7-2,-,TGTGCCAGCAGCTTCGTGTTTAAAGATACGCAGTATTTT,CASSFVFKDTQYF
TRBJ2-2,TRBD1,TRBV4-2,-,TGTGCCAGCAGCCAAGATCTTACCTGGACAGGGGGCTACGCGAACACCGGGGAGCTGTTTTTT,CASSQDLTWTGGYANTGELFF
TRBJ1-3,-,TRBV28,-,TGTGCCAGCACCTCTAGGCGCCCTGGAAACACCATATATTTT,CASTSRRPGNTIYF
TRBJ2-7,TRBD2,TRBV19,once,TGTGCCAGTAGTGTGAACATAGCGGGGGGCCTCTACGAGCAGTACTTC,CASSVNIAGGLYEQYF
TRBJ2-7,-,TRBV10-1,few,TGCGCCAGCAGTGGGACACCGGAGGGCGAGCAGTACTTC,CASSGTPEGEQYF
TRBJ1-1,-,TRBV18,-,TGTGCCAGCTCCGTTATCGAGCAGAACACTGAAGCTTTCTTT,CASSVIEQNTEAFF
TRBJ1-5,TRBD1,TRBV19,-,TGTGCCAGTGGAGGGTTACCGGGACAGGGGTATTATAGCAATCAGCCCCAGCATTTT,CASGGLPGQGYYSNQPQHF
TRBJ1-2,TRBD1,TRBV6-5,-,TGTGCCAGCAGTTACCCGGGACAGGGTATGAGTTATGGCTACACCTTC,CASSYPGQGMSYGYTF
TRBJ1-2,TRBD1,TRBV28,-,TGTGCCAGCAGGTTGGGACAGGTCTATGGCTACACCTTC,CASRLGQVYGYTF
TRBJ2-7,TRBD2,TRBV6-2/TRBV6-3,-,TGTGCCAGCAGTTATTTAACTAGCGGGGGGAAAGCCTACGAGCAGTACTTC,CASSYLTSGGKAYEQYF
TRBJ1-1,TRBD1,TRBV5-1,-,TGCGCCAGCAGCGCACCTCAGGGGGCTGACACTGAAGCTTTCTTT,CASSAPQGADTEAFF
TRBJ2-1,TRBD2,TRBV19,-,TGTGCCAGTAGTTCTATCAGCGGGAGTAACTACAATGAGCAGTTCTTC,CASSSISGSNYNEQFF
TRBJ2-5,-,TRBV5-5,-,TGTGCCAGCAGCTTGATCGCAGTTCAAGAGACCCAGTACTTC,CASSLIAVQETQYF
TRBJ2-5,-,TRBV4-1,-,TGCGCCAGCAGCCAAGGGCCAGAGGAAGAGACCCAGTACTTC,CASSQGPEEETQYF
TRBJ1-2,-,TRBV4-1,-,TGCGCCAGCAGCCAAGACAGACAGCTCCTCTATGGCTACACCTTC,CASSQDRQLLYGYTF
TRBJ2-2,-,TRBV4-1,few,TGCGCCAGCAGCCATGGTTCCGGGACAAAAAACACCGGGGAGCTGTTTTTT,CASSHGSGTKNTGELFF
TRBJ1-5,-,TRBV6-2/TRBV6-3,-,TGTGCCAGCAGTTACTATGCTACAGGGTTCGATCAGCCCCAGCATTTT,CASSYYATGFDQPQHF
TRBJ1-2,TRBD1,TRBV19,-,TGTGCCAGTAGTCCCCGACAGGGACCTAACTATGGCTACACCTTC,CASSPRQGPNYGYTF
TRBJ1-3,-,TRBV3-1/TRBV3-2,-,TGTGCCAGCAGCCAAGGACCGGGGTCCCTTACTAGTGGAAACACCATATATTTT,CASSQGPGSLTSGNTIYF
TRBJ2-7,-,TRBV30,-,TGTGCCTGGAGTGTCGGGTTAAGCTCCTACGAGCAGTACTTC,CAWSVGLSSYEQYF
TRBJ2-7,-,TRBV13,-,TGTGCCAGCAGCCGGGGACGAGGCGGGACCGAGCAGTACTTC,CASSRGRGGTEQYF
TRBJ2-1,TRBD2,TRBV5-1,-,TGCGCCAGCAGCCCCGGACTAGTCTTGTCCTATGAGCAGTTCTTC,CASSPGLVLSYEQFF
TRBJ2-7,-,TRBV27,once,TGTGCCAGCAGTTTATCGAATGGCCCCTACGAGCAGTACTTC,CASSLSNGPYEQYF
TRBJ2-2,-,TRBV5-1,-,TGCGCCAGCAGCTCGAGGTACACCGGGGAGCTGTTTTTT,CASSSRYTGELFF
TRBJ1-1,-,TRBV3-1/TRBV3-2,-,TGTGCCAGCAGCCCCTCAGTCGAGAACACTGAAGCTTTCTTT,CASSPSVENTEAFF
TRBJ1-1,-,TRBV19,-,TGTGCCAGTAGTATAGACTTACTCAGGGTAACTGAAGCTTTCTTT,CASSIDLLRVTEAFF
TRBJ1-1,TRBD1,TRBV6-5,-,TGTGCCAGCAGGCAAACAGGGGAGCATTTCTTT,CASRQTGEHFF
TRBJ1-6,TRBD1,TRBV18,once,TGTGCCAGCTCATCCACAGGGGGTTATAATTCACCCCTCCACTTT,CASSSTGGYNSPLHF
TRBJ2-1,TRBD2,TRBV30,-,TGTGCCTGGAGTAGGGGACTAGCGGGAGGGGGGCAGTTCTTC,CAWSRGLAGGGQFF
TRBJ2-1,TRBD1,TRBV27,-,TGTGCCAGCAGTTTCAGGGACAGGGGGAGCTACAATGAGCAGTTCTTC,CASSFRDRGSYNEQFF
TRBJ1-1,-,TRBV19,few,TGTGCCAGTAGTCGGGGGGGCGATGAAGCTTTCTTT,CASSRGGDEAFF
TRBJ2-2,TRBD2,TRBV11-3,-,TGTGCCAGCAGCCCCGGGAGGGCCTCCGGGGAGCTGTTTTTT,CASSPGRASGELFF
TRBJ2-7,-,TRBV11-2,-,TGTGCCAGCAGCTCCCCCAGGAAGTCATACGAGCAGTACTTC,CASSSPRKSYEQYF
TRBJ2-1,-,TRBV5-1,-,TGCGCCAGCAGCTTGGTACTCAATGAGCAGTTCTTC,CASSLVLNEQFF
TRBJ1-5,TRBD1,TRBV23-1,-,TGCGCCAGCAGTCTCAAACAGGGGGCGCGGGGTAGTGATCAGCCCCAGCATTTT,CASSLKQGARGSDQPQHF
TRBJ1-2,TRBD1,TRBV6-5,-,TGTGCCAGCAGTTACCGGACAGGGGGTTACTATGGCTACACCTTC,CASSYRTGGYYGYTF
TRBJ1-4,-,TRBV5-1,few,TGCGCCAGCAGCCCGAGTCAAACTAATGAAAAACTGTTTTTT,CASSPSQTNEKLFF